The following is a TCR beta chain sequence with its context. Its target is not known. The sample has other DNA sequences that encode this CDR3 too. TCRdb's copy holds only in-frame clones and misses some; the assay was immunoSEQ multiplex PCR. The data show some 2 million clones, roughly 95% seen once. The source of the sample is a study of shared clonotypes between healthy human individuals. The junction had 1 base not matched to a gene; V was cut back by 3 bases and J by 3 bases. The CDR3 covers 14 residues. Germline CDR1 and CDR2: MDHEN and SYDVKM. Positive CCR7 selection of CD45RO-negative cells yielded the naive CD8 cells, and terminally differentiated effector memory CD45RA+ cells were excluded. Study results and limitations: Some naive CD4 clonotypes, roughly 4.8%, turned up in common across a handful of donors.

The receptor's source is a man younger than 35 in good health. The J gene is TRBJ2-2, the V gene TRBV28, with 7 bases that match TRBD1. Sequencing input: naive CD8+ T cells sorted from blood. The CDR3 bases are TGTGCCAGCAGTTTGACAGGGCACACCGGGGAGCTGTTTTTT. This encodes CASSLTGHTGELFF.